The present TCR beta chain was sequenced within a study of CD8 T cells in ankylosing spondylitis. General study findings and limits: Earlier reports found some motif variants in synovial fluid and blood in reactive arthritis. As reported, disease-linked clones showed significant enrichment in matched ankylosing spondylitis synovial fluid. A TCR beta motif made of under 10 highly homologous variants seemed typical of ankylosing spondylitis blood.

The V gene lost 5 bases and the J gene lost 1 base, with 15 bases spanning the gap. The CDR3 sequence is 15 residues long. Germline-derived CDR1 and CDR2 are MNHNS and SASEGT. As concerns this clonotype: The antigen is undetermined.

Using quantitative 5'-RACE with molecular barcodes, the authors made TCR beta libraries. TCRdb fed the 5' RACE reads into MiXCR, producing one record per CDR3 protein. The sample has just over 300,000 distinct CDR3 sequences, about a fifth seen once. The J gene is TRBJ2-7, the V gene TRBV6-1, with D tentatively TRBD1 (7 bases). The sample was blood, either unsorted or a sorted T cell fraction (not recorded which). The clonotype comes from a female donor with ankylosing spondylitis or in good health (not recorded which). The CDR3 is CASSPRQGGSYEQYF. The CDR3, as DNA: TGTGCCAGCAGTCCCCGACAGGGAGGATCCTACGAGCAGTACTTC.